These 28 T cell receptor beta chains originate from one sample sequenced in a study of T cells after yellow fever vaccination (dated by TCRdb to the late 2010s). What this sample's treatment or condition label stands for: live attenuated yellow fever vaccine strain. Receptors were amplified or captured by 5' RACE. Sequenced on an Illumina HiSeq 2500. TCRdb reprocessed the public reads (quality trimming at Q25 with fastp, clone calling with MiXCR) and kept in-frame beta chains. CDR3 protein sequences are deduplicated, and each keeps its most common genes and DNA. This sample lists 200,000 to 300,000 distinct CDR3 sequences; roughly 13% were detected once. The top ten clones comprise 0.4% to 0.55% of the sample. The starting material was CD4+ T cells sorted from PBMCs, obtained 45 days after the yellow fever booster vaccination. These receptor sequences come from a man aged 25-45 years who received the YFV17D yellow fever vaccine.

The V gene is TRBV20-1, the J gene TRBJ2-1; D unclear. Trimming took 0 bases from V and 9 from J, leaving 9 bases between them. CDR1 is DFQATT, CDR2 SNEGSKA, per germline (reference sequence). This CDR3 comprises 12 residues. The CDR3 DNA reads as TGCAGTGCTAGAGATGGGGTGAGTGAGCAGTTCTTC. It translates to CSARDGVSEQFF.

This chain links TRBV20-1 with TRBJ2-3; 9 bases align to TRBD1. J lost 10 bases, V lost 3 bases, and 11 bases had no gene match. There are 14 residues in the CDR3. CDR1 is DFQATT and CDR2 is SNEGSKA in the germline V gene (reference sequence). CDR3 nucleotide sequence: TGCAGTGCTAGGGACAGGGGAAGTCTCGATGCGCAGTATTTT. The encoded protein is CSARDRGSLDAQYF.

This clonotype was detected a few times. The DNA of the CDR3 is TGTGCCAGCAGCTTAGAGGCTGGCGGGGAGCTGTTTTTT. It yields the protein CASSLEAGGELFF. J is TRBJ2-2 and V is TRBV7-9; D remains ambiguous. V was clipped by 1 base and J by 7 bases, with 7 bases between them. In germline, CDR1 is SEHNR, CDR2 FQNEAQ (reference sequence). CDR3 length: 13 amino acids.

There are a few counts of this clonotype. J is TRBJ2-3 and V is TRBV29-1; weak D call: TRBD1 (6 bases). The CDR3 has 14 amino acids. Per germline, CDR1 SQVTM and CDR2 ANQGSEA. The V and J ends lost 0 bases and 8 bases respectively, with 15 bases between them. The CDR3 loop is CSVEEGAAGGTQYF. The CDR3 region has the DNA TGCAGCGTTGAAGAGGGGGCGGCGGGTGGTACGCAGTATTTT.

CDR3 sequence (DNA): TGTGCCAGCTCACCTGTACTGGCAGACACCGGGGAGCTGTTTTTT. This gives the protein CASSPVLADTGELFF. The chain links TRBV18 to TRBJ2-2, with D unclear. The CDR3 covers 15 residues. The germline V gene has CDR1 KGHSH and CDR2 LQKENI. V lost 3 bases and J 3 bases, leaving 11 bases between the germline ends. Full variable domain (remainder filled in from reference TRBV18 and TRBJ2-2): NAGVMQNPRHLVRRRGQEARLRCSPMKGHSHVYWYRQLPEEGLKFMVYLQKENIIDESGMPKERFSAEFPKEGPSILRIQQVVRGDSAAYFCASSPVLADTGELFFGEGSRLTVL.

This clonotype was found many times. The J gene is TRBJ2-3, the V gene TRBV4-2, with D uncertain. Germline CDR1 is LGHNA and CDR2 is YNFKEQ. The CDR3 spans 14 residues. Between the trimmed V and J ends, which lost 1 base and 2 bases, there was a span of 7 bases. This CDR3 reads CASSQGADTDTQYF. For the CDR3, the DNA is TGTGCCAGCAGCCAAGGGGCAGACACAGATACGCAGTATTTT.

This chain links TRBV20-1 with TRBJ2-7; a possible D gene is TRBD2 (6 bases). CDR1 and CDR2 (germline): DFQATT, SNEGSKA (reference sequence). V was clipped by 1 base and J by 7 bases, with 17 bases between them. The CDR3 has 14 amino acids. The DNA of the CDR3 is TGCAGTGCTAGAGTTGGAGGGTGGGGTGGGGAGCAGTACTTC. Translation: CSARVGGWGGEQYF.

J is TRBJ2-3 and V is TRBV5-1, with unresolved D. The CDR3 is made up of 13 amino acids. V dropped 0 bases and J dropped 5 bases, with 7 bases sitting between them. Germline-derived CDR1 and CDR2 are SGHRS and YFSETQ. As DNA, the CDR3 is TGCGCCAGCAGCTTGGCCCCAGGAGATACGCAGTATTTT. Its protein is CASSLAPGDTQYF.

The chain joins TRBV5-1 to TRBJ1-4, with D unclear. The CDR3 loop spans 15 amino acids. Looked up from germline, CDR1 is SGHRS and CDR2 is YFSETQ. V shed 3 bases and J shed 3 bases, with 12 bases lying between them. CDR3 protein: CASSWGDFANEKLFF. The DNA of the CDR3 is TGCGCCAGCAGCTGGGGAGATTTCGCTAATGAAAAACTGTTTTTT.

The rearrangement links TRBV9 to TRBJ2-1; no clear D. This CDR3 contains 13 residues. The V and J ends lost 0 bases and 4 bases respectively, with 5 bases between them. Germline V CDR1 and CDR2: SGDLS, YYNGEE. CDR3 protein: CASSVAGYNEQFF. CDR3 sequence (DNA): TGTGCCAGCAGCGTAGCTGGTTACAATGAGCAGTTCTTC.

The chain joins TRBV7-2 to TRBJ2-1; D remains ambiguous. Trimming left V 0 bases short and J 2 bases short, with 5 bases between. The germline gives CDR1 SGHTA, CDR2 FQGNSA. The CDR3 sequence is 14 residues long. In nucleotides, the CDR3 is TGTGCCAGCAGCTTAGCGTATGCCTACAATGAGCAGTTCTTC. Protein sequence: CASSLAYAYNEQFF.

This clonotype was picked up many times. The V gene is TRBV6-5, the J gene TRBJ1-5; D is perhaps TRBD1 (5 bases). Germline lookup yields CDR1 MNHEY and CDR2 SVGAGI. V dropped 6 bases and J dropped 4 bases, with 7 bases sitting between them. The CDR3 totals 12 residues. This CDR3 reads CASRGVNQPQHF. In DNA form, the CDR3 reads TGTGCCAGCAGGGGGGTGAATCAGCCCCAGCATTTT.

V gene TRBV7-8 combines with J gene TRBJ1-5, with D possibly being TRBD1 (5 bases). Germline V gene sequence: CDR1 SGHVS, CDR2 FQNEAQ. The CDR3 extends over 15 amino acids. V was pared by 0 bases and J by 5 bases, with 11 bases between. CDR3 sequence reads: CASSLAGVFDQPQHF. In DNA, the CDR3 is TGTGCCAGCAGCTTAGCGGGGGTTTTTGATCAGCCCCAGCATTTT.

This chain links TRBV6-5 with TRBJ2-4; D may be TRBD2 (5 bases). Germline V lookup: CDR1 MNHEY, CDR2 SVGAGI. Trimming left V 6 bases short and J 9 bases short, with 21 bases between. This CDR3 comprises 15 residues. CDR3 loop: CASSPDPKAGGIQYF. The CDR3 DNA is TGTGCCAGCAGCCCCGACCCGAAGGCGGGTGGCATTCAGTACTTC.

The chain uses TRBV4-3 and TRBJ2-1, with TRBD1 matching 7 bases. CDR1 and CDR2 (germline): LGHNA, YSLEER. This CDR3 has 16 amino acids. Germline trimming cut 0 bases from V and 11 bases from J; bases unmatched to any gene: 13. CDR3 DNA: TGCGCCAGCAGCCAAGAATACGGACAGGCCCAGGGTCAGCAGTTCTTC. It yields the protein CASSQEYGQAQGQQFF.

The V call is TRBV5-6, the J call TRBJ2-7; D gene ambiguous. Germline assignment: CDR1 SGHDT and CDR2 YYEEEE. The CDR3 runs 13 residues. V was pared by 4 bases and J by 5 bases, with 13 bases between. CDR3 in amino acids: CASSPRPGDEQYF. The CDR3 DNA reads TGTGCCAGCAGCCCCCGGCCGGGCGACGAGCAGTACTTC.

This clonotype was seen ten or more times. V gene TRBV4-3 combines with J gene TRBJ2-2, with D unclear. The CDR3 loop spans 15 amino acids. Trimming shortened V by 1 base and J by 3 bases, and 9 bases separated the two germline ends. Germline V gene data show CDR1 as LGHNA and CDR2 as YSLEER. CDR3 DNA: TGCGCCAGCAGCCAAGTTGGTCTAGACACCGGGGAGCTGTTTTTT. Its translation is CASSQVGLDTGELFF.

This clonotype showed up many times. V and J are TRBV15 and TRBJ2-7; D is unclear. Germline V gene data show CDR1 as LNHNV and CDR2 as YYDKDF (reference sequence). Trimming removed 0 bases from V and 2 bases from J, with 11 bases in between. CDR3 length: 15 amino acids. The CDR3 DNA is TGTGCCACCAGCAGAGATTTGACGTCGACCTACGAGCAGTACTTC. This translates into CATSRDLTSTYEQYF. Full variable domain (outside the CDR3, taken from reference TRBV15 and TRBJ2-7): DAMVIQNPRYQVTQFGKPVTLSCSQTLNHNVMYWYQQKSSQAPKLLFHYYDKDFNNEADTPDNFQSRRPNTSFCFLDIRSPGLGDTAMYLCATSRDLTSTYEQYFGPGTRLTVT.

As DNA, the CDR3 is TGTGCCAGCAGCCACAGCGGGAGCCGCTCCTACGAGCAGTACTTC. Its protein product is CASSHSGSRSYEQYF. The chain has TRBV12-3 or TRBV12-4 and TRBJ2-7; 8 nucleotides align to TRBD2. CDR3 length: 15 amino acids. Losses at the gene ends were 6 bases for V and 0 bases for J; bases not matched to a gene: 7.

The chain joins TRBV30 to TRBJ2-5, with D tentatively TRBD1 or TRBD2 (6 bases each). V gave up 2 bases and J gave up 4 bases, with 11 bases separating them. CDR3 length: 13 amino acids. The germline V gene encodes CDR1 GTSNPN and CDR2 SVGIG (reference sequence). The CDR3 DNA reads TGTGCCTGGAGTTCACAGGGAGGAGAGACCCAGTACTTC. Protein product: CAWSSQGGETQYF.

This chain joins TRBV27 and TRBJ1-1; D possibly corresponds to TRBD1 (5 bases). Trimming took 4 bases from V and 0 from J, leaving 12 bases between them. From germline, CDR1 is MNHEY and CDR2 SMNVEV (reference sequence). This CDR3 contains 15 residues. CDR3 loop: CASSYGQAMNTEAFF. The CDR3 DNA reads TGTGCCAGCAGTTATGGACAAGCCATGAACACTGAAGCTTTCTTT.

V is TRBV30 and J is TRBJ2-5; D remains unclear. The CDR3 extends over 12 amino acids. Germline lookup yields CDR1 GTSNPN and CDR2 SVGIG (reference sequence). Between the trimmed V and J ends, which lost 1 base and 5 bases, there was a span of 8 bases. CDR3 amino acids: CAWSAYGETQYF. CDR3 nucleotides: TGTGCCTGGAGTGCATACGGGGAGACCCAGTACTTC.

This clonotype was counted between two and nine times. This chain connects TRBV20-1 to TRBJ2-5; 9 bases line up with TRBD1. Germline V CDR1 and CDR2: DFQATT, SNEGSKA (reference sequence). V lost 6 bases and J lost 6; bases outside the gene matches: 8. The CDR3 sequence is 13 residues long. The CDR3, as DNA: TGCAGTGCGCCGGGACAGGGAGTTCAGACCCAGTACTTC. Its protein is CSAPGQGVQTQYF.

This clonotype was seen more than once but under ten times. The chain links TRBV29-1 to TRBJ2-5; D is possibly TRBD2 (5 bases). V was clipped by 5 bases and J by 5 bases, with 12 bases between them. Germline CDR1 SQVTM, CDR2 ANQGSEA. The CDR3 is made up of 12 amino acids. The CDR3 DNA follows: TGCAGCGTTTGGCGAGGGTCTGAGACCCAGTACTTC. This gives the protein CSVWRGSETQYF.

The rearrangement joins TRBV28 to TRBJ2-7, with TRBD1 matching 7 bases. CDR3 length: 14 amino acids. Germline V gives CDR1 MDHEN, CDR2 SYDVKM. Trimming at V came to 10 bases and at J to 6 bases, leaving 15 bases not matched to a gene. This chain's CDR3 is CATIQQGKRAEQYF. The CDR3 region has the DNA TGTGCCACCATTCAACAGGGGAAAAGAGCCGAGCAGTACTTC. The full variable domain, rest sourced from reference TRBV28 and TRBJ2-7, is DVKVTQSSRYLVKRTGEKVFLECVQDMDHENMFWYRQDPGLGLRLIYFSYDVKMKEKGDIPEGYSVSREKKERFSLILESASTNQTSMYLCATIQQGKRAEQYFGPGTRLTVT.

The chain combines TRBV15 with TRBJ2-1, with 8 bases identical to TRBD2. Per germline, CDR1 LNHNV and CDR2 YYDKDF (reference sequence). J gave up 4 bases and V 0 bases, and 8 bases lay outside the gene matches. The CDR3 covers 17 residues. CDR3 sequence reads: CATSRDPSGGFYNEQFF. The CDR3 nucleotides are TGTGCCACCAGCAGAGATCCGTCGGGGGGGTTTTACAATGAGCAGTTCTTC.

This clonotype showed up just a few times. J is TRBJ2-7 and V is TRBV12-5; D ambiguous. The CDR3 length is 13 residues. With 0 bases removed from V and 6 bases from J, the gap between germline ends came to 9 bases. Looked up from germline, CDR1 is LGHNT and CDR2 is FRNRAP. Here the CDR3 reads CASGLVPSSEQYF. The CDR3 region has the DNA TGTGCTAGTGGTTTGGTACCCTCCAGCGAGCAGTACTTC.

This clonotype was observed a handful of times. The CDR3 sequence: CASSLTNPPAFF. DNA of the CDR3: TGCGCCAGCAGCTTGACGAATCCACCAGCTTTCTTT. The chain is built from TRBV5-1 and TRBJ1-1; D is unclear. The CDR3 is 12 residues long. Germline CDR1 and CDR2: SGHRS and YFSETQ. Trimming removed 1 base from V and 10 bases from J, with 11 bases in between. The entire variable domain, with the rest obtained from reference TRBV5-1 and TRBJ1-1, is as follows: KAGVTQTPRYLIKTRGQQVTLSCSPISGHRSVSWYQQTPGQGLQFLFEYFSETQRNKGNFPGRFSGRQFSNSRSEMNVSTLELGDSALYLCASSLTNPPAFFGQGTRLTVV.